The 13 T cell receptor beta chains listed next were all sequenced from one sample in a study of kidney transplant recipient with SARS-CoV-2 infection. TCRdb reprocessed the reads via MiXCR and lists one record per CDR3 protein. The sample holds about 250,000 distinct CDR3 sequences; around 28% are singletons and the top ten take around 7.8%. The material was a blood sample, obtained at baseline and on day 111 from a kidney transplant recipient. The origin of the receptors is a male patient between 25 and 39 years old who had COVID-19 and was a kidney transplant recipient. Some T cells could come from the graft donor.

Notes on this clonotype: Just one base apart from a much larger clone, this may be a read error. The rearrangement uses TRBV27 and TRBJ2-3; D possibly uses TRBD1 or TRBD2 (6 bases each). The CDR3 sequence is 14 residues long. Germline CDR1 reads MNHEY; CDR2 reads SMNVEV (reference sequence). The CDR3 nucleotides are TGTGCCAGCAGTCGGGGGCTCCAGGGCAATGAGCAGTCCTTC. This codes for CASSRGLQGNEQSF.

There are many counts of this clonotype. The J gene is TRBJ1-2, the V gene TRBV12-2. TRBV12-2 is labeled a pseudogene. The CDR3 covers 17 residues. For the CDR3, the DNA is TGTGCAAGTCGCTTTTCGTGGACTCCACGAAAGACCTATGGCTACACCTTC. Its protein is CASRFSWTPRKTYGYTF.

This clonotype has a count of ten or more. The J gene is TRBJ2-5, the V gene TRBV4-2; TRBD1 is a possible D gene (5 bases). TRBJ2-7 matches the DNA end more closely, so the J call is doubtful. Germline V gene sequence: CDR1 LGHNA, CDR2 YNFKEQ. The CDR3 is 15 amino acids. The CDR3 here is CASSRLQGIFSEQYF. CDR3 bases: TGTGCCAGCAGCCGCCTTCAGGGAATTTTTAGCGAGCAGTACTTC.

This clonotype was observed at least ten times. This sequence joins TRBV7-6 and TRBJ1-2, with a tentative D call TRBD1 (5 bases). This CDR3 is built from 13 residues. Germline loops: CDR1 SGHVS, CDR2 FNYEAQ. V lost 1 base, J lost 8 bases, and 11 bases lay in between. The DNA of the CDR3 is TGTGCCAGCAGCTTAGTCACAGGAGTCGGCTACACCTTC. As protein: CASSLVTGVGYTF.

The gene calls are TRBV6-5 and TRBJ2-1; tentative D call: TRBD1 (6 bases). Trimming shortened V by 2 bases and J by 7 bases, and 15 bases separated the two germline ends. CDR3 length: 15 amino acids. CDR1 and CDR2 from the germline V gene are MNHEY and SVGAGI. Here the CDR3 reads CASSYGRGGRNEQFF. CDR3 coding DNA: TGTGCCAGCAGTTACGGGAGAGGGGGTCGAAATGAGCAGTTCTTC.

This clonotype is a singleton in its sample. The chain's CDR3 is CASSFGFGGSYDEQFF. The CDR3 DNA reads TGTGCCAGCAGCTTTGGATTCGGGGGGTCTTACGATGAGCAGTTCTTC. This rearrangement joins TRBV11-3 to TRBJ2-1, with 7 bases aligning to TRBD2. The CDR3 extends over 16 amino acids. The V gene's germline CDR1 is SGHNT and CDR2 YENEEA. The V and J ends lost 3 bases and 8 bases, in that order; junction bases with no gene match: 13.

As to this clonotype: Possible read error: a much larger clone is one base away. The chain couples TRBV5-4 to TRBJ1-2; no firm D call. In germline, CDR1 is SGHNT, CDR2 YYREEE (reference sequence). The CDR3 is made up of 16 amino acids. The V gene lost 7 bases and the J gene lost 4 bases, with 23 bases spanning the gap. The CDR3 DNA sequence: TGTGCCAGCGCCGCGCACGTACCAGGAAGGACCTATGGCTACACCTTC. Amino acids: CASAAHVPGRTYGYTF.

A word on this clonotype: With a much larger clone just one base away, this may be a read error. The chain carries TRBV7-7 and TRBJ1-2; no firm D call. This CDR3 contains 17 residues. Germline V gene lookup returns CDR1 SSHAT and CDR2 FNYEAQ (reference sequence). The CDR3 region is CASSAVVKCRKTYGCTF. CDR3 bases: TGTGCCAGCAGCGCGGTCGTTAAGTGCCGAAAGACCTATGGCTGCACCTTC.

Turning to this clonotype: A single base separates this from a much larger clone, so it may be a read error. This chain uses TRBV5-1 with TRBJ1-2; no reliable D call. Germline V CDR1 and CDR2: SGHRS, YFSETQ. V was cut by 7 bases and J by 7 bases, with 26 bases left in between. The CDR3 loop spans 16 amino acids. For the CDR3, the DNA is TGCGCCAGCCCAATGCGATCGGTTCGAAAGACCTGTGGCTACACCTTC. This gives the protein CASPMRSVRKTCGYTF.

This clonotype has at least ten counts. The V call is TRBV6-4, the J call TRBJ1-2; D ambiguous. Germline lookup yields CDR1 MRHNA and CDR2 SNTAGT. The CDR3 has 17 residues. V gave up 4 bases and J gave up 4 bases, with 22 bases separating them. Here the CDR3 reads CASSAWPSHGKTYGYTF. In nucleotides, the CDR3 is TGTGCCAGCAGTGCGTGGCCCTCACACGGAAAGACCTATGGCTACACCTTC.

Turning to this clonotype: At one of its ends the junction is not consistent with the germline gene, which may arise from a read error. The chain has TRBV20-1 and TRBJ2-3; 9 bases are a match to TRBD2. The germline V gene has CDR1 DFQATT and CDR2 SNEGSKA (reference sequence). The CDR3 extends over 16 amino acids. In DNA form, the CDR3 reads TGCAGTACTCTCGGGGGCGGGAGGGCCCTCACAGATGCGCAGTATTTT. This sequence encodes CSTLGGGRALTDAQYF.

CDR3 sequence: CASGTGIFGYTF. The CDR3 region has the DNA TGCGCCAGCGGCACCGGGATTTTTGGCTACACCTTC. The chain joins TRBV5-1 to TRBJ1-2; unclear D gene. CDR1 and CDR2 (germline): SGHRS, YFSETQ. The CDR3 runs 12 residues. Between the trimmed V and J ends, which lost 7 bases and 7 bases, there was a span of 14 bases.

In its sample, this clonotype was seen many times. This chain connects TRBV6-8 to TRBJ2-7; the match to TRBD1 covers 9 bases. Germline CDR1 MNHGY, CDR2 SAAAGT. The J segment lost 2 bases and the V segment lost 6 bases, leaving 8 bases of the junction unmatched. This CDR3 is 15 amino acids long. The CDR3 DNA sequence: TGTGCCAGCAGGGGACGGACAGGGGAGACCTACGAGCAGTACTTC. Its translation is CASRGRTGETYEQYF.